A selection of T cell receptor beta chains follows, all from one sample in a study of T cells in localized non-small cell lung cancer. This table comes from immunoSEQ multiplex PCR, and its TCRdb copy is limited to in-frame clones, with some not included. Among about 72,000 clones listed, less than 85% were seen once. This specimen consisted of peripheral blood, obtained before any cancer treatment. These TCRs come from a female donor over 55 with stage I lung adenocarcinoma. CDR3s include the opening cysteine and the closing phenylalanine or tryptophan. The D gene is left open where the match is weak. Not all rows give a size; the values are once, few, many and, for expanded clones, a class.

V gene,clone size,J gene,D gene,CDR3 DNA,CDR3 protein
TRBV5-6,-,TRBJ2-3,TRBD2,TGTGCCAGCAGCCCGTCGCTGCGGGAGGGCACAGATACGCAGTATTTT,CASSPSLREGTDTQYF
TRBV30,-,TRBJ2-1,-,TGTGCCTGGAGTAACCCCCCTTCGTTGAGCTCCTACAATGAGCAGTTCTTC,CAWSNPPSLSSYNEQFF
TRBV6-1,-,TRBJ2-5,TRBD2,TGTGCCAGCAGTGAAAAGGGACTAGCGGGGGCAGGGGGGGAGACCCAGTACTTC,CASSEKGLAGAGGETQYF
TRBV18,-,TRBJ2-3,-,TGTGCCAGCTCACCATCCGCGGAGATTAGACGGGATACGCAGTATTTT,CASSPSAEIRRDTQYF
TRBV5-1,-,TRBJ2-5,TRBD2,TGCGCCAGCAGCGAGGGGACTAGCGGGAGGATGTACCAAGAGACCCAGTACTTC,CASSEGTSGRMYQETQYF
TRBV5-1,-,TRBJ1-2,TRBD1,TGCGCCAGCAGCTTGGTCCCCGGGACAGACTATGGCTACACCTTC,CASSLVPGTDYGYTF
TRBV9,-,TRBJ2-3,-,TGTGCCAGCAGCGTAACTACGACATCAGATACGCAGTATTTT,CASSVTTTSDTQYF
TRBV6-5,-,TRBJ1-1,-,TGTGCCGCCAGGAAGGGCGGGAACACTGAAGCTTTCTTT,CAARKGGNTEAFF
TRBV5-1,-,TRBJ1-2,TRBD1,TGCGCCAGCAGCTTGGTGGACAGGGACAATGGCTACACCTTC,CASSLVDRDNGYTF
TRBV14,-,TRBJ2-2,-,TGTGCCAGCAGCTCCTTTCAGGGCGGGGAGCTGTTTTTT,CASSSFQGGELFF
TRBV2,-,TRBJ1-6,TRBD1,TGTGCCAGCACCAAAGACAGGGGGCTTAATTCACCCCTCCACTTT,CASTKDRGLNSPLHF
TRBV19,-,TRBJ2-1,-,TGTGCCAGCATGGGCCTTGCCTACAATGAGCAGTTCTTC,CASMGLAYNEQFF
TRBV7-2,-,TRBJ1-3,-,TGTGCCAGCAGCTTAGAGTCCTGGGGCGGTGGAAACACCATATATTTT,CASSLESWGGGNTIYF
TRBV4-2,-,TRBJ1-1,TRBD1,TGTGCCAGCAGCCAAGATAGGGGACAGGGGAGTGCTTTCTTT,CASSQDRGQGSAFF
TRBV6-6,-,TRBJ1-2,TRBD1,TGTGCCAGCAGTTACGGAACAGGGGCGGGCGGCGGCTACACCTTC,CASSYGTGAGGGYTF
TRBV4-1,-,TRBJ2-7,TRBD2,TGCGCCAGCAGCCACAGCGGGAGTGGCTACGAGCAGTACTTC,CASSHSGSGYEQYF
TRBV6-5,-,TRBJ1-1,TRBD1,TGTGCCAGCAGCTCCAACAGGGGACGGGAAGCTTTCTTT,CASSSNRGREAFF
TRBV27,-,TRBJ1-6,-,TGTGCCAGCAGTTTATCGTACCAGTCTAGTAATTCACCCCTCCACTTT,CASSLSYQSSNSPLHF
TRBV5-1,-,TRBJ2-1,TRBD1,TGCGCCAGCAGCTTGGTGGTGACAGGGAACAATGAGCAGTTCTTC,CASSLVVTGNNEQFF
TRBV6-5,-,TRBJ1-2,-,TGTGCCAGCCTCGGGGGAACTAACTATGGCTACACCTTC,CASLGGTNYGYTF
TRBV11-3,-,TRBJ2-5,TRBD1,TGTGCCACCAGGGGCCAGGGGGTAGAGGAGACCCAGTACTTC,CATRGQGVEETQYF
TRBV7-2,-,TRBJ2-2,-,TGTGCCAGCAGCTTCCGGGATTGGGGAACCGGGGAGCTGTTTTTT,CASSFRDWGTGELFF
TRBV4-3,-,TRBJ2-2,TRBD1,TGCGCCAGCAGCCCGTTACTAACCGGGACAGGGGAAGGGGCCTCCACCGGGGAGCTGTTTTTT,CASSPLLTGTGEGASTGELFF
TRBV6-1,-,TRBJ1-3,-,TGTGCCAGCAGTGAAGGGGAGGGGGCCATATATTTT,CASSEGEGAIYF
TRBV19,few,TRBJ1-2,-,TGTGCCAGTAGTTGGGCCAGGGGCGAATCTTCCCAAGCTAACTATGGCTACACCTTC,CASSWARGESSQANYGYTF
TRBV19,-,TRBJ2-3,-,TGTGCCAGTAGTATAGAGAGAGGAACACCTAGCACAGATACGCAGTATTTT,CASSIERGTPSTDTQYF
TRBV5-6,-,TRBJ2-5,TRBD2,TGTGCCAGCAGCCAGACTAGCGGGAGCGAGACCCAGTACTTC,CASSQTSGSETQYF
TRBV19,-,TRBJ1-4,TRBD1,TGTGCCAGTAGTGCCAGGGGGCGCGGTGAAAAACTGTTTTTT,CASSARGRGEKLFF
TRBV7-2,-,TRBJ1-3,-,TGTGCCAGCAGCTCCCGACTGGTCATCTCTGGAAACACCATATATTTT,CASSSRLVISGNTIYF
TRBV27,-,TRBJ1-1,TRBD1,TGTGCCAGCCGTCCCACGGGAGGGGGCGACACTGAAGCTTTCTTT,CASRPTGGGDTEAFF
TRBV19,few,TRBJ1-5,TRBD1,TGTGCCAGTAGTATGACAGGGGAACAGCCCCAGCATTTT,CASSMTGEQPQHF
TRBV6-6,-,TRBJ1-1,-,TGTGCCAGCACCCAAATTCGAAACACTGAAGCTTTCTTT,CASTQIRNTEAFF